This T cell receptor beta chain originates from a study of identical twins. Study-wide results and caveats: Beta out-of-frame sequences showed weaker excess sharing between twins. The same donors were not followed; conclusions instead depended on cross-sectional statistical analysis. Within monozygotic twins, out-of-frame TCR alpha sharing was underestimated by the models.

The CDR3 is 19 amino acids. V lost 11 bases to trimming and J lost 3 bases, with 34 bases between them. Germline lookup yields CDR1 MRHNA and CDR2 SNTAGT. In the case of this clonotype: The target antigen is unknown.

Template switching supplied a universal primer site; unique molecular identifiers were carried on the cDNA. TCRdb reanalysed the 5' RACE reads using MiXCR and keeps one entry per CDR3 protein. Among under 300,000 distinct CDR3 sequences listed, over 12% were seen once. The J gene is TRBJ2-5, the V gene TRBV6-4, with D tentatively TRBD1 (8 bases). The sequence derives from a woman between 18 and 29 years old in good health. The sample was memory (CD45RO+) T cells sorted from blood. The CDR3 is CAFRPGWGQASGAKETQYF. In nucleotides, the CDR3 is TGTGCCTTCAGACCAGGGTGGGGACAGGCTAGCGGAGCTAAAGAGACCCAGTACTTC.